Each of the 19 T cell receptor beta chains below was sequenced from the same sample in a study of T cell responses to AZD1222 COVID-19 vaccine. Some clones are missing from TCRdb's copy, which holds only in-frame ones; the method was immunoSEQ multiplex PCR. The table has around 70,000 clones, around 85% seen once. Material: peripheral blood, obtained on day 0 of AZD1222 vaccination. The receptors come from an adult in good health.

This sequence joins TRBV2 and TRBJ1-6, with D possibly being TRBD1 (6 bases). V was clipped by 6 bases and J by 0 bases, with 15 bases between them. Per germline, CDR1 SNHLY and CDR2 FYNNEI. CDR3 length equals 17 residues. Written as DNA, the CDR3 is TGTGCCAGCAGGAAGGCCACAGGGAGCTCCTATAATTCACCCCTCCACTTT. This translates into CASRKATGSSYNSPLHF.

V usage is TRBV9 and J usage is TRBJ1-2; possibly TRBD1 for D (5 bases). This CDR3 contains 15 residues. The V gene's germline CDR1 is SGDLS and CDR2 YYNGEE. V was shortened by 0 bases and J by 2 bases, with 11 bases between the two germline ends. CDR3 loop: CASSVGGAGNYGYTF. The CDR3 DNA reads TGTGCCAGCAGCGTAGGAGGTGCAGGGAACTATGGCTACACCTTC.

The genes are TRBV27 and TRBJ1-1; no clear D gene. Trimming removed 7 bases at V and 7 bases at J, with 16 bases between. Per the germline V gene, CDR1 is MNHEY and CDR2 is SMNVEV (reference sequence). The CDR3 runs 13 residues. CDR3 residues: CASKSHSIGEAFF. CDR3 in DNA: TGTGCCAGCAAGTCCCACAGTATTGGTGAAGCTTTCTTT.

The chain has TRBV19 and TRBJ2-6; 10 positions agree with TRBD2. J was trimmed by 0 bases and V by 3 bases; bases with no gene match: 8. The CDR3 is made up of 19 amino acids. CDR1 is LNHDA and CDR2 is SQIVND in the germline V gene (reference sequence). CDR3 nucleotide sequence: TGTGCCAGTAGTATCCCTCGTAGCGGGGGGACCTCTGGGGCCAACGTCCTGACTTTC. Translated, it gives CASSIPRSGGTSGANVLTF.

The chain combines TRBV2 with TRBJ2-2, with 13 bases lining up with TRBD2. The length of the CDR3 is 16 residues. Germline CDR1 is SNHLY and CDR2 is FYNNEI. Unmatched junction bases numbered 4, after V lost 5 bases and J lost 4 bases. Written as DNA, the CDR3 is TGTGCCAGCAGTATTACTAGCGGGGGGGGCACCGGGGAGCTGTTTTTT. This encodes CASSITSGGGTGELFF.

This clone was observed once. CDR3 protein: CASSFSRGGKQQFF. The DNA of the CDR3 is TGTGCCAGCAGCTTCTCCAGGGGGGGTAAGCAGCAGTTCTTC. This chain uses TRBV5-4 with TRBJ2-1; D tentatively reads TRBD1 or TRBD2 (7 bases each). CDR3 size: 14 residues. In germline, CDR1 is SGHNT, CDR2 YYREEE (reference sequence). V gave up 2 bases and J gave up 11 bases, with 17 bases separating them.

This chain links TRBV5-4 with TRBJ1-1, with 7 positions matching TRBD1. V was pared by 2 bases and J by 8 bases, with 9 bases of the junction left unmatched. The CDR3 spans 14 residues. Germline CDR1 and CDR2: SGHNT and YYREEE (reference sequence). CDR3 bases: TGTGCCAGCAGCTTTCCGCCTGGGACAGACGAAGCTTTCTTT. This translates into CASSFPPGTDEAFF.

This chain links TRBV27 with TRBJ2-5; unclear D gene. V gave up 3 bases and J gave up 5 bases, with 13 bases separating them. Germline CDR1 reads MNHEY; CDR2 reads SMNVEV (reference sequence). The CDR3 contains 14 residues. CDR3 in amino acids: CASSFGSFGETQYF. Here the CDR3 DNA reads TGTGCCAGCAGTTTCGGCTCCTTTGGGGAGACCCAGTACTTC.

The CDR3 bases are TGTGCCAGTAGTAGAACACAGGGGAACACTGAAGCTTTCTTT. Its protein product is CASSRTQGNTEAFF. This sequence joins TRBV19 and TRBJ1-1; possible D gene TRBD1, 6 bases. Trimming removed 4 bases at V and 1 base at J, with 10 bases between. Germline V gene data show CDR1 as LNHDA and CDR2 as SQIVND (reference sequence). This CDR3 region has 14 residues.

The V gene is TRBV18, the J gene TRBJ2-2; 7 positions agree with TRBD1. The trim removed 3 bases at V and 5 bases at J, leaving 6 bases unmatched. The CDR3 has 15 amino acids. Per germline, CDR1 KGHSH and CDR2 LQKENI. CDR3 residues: CASSPRLTGTGELFF. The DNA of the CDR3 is TGTGCCAGCTCACCCCGCCTGACAGGGACCGGGGAGCTGTTTTTT.

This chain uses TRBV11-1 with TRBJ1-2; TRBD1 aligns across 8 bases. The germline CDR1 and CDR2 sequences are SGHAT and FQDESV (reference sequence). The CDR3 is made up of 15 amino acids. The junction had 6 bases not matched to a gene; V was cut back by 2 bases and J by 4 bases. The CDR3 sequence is CASSLSRGHIYGYTF. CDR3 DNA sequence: TGTGCCAGCAGCTTATCCAGGGGGCATATCTATGGCTACACCTTC. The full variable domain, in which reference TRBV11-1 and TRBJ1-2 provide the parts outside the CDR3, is EAEVAQSPRYKITEKSQAVAFWCDPISGHATLYWYRQILGQGPELLVQFQDESVVDDSQLPKDRFSAERLKGVDSTLKIQPAELGDSAMYLCASSLSRGHIYGYTFGSGTRLTVV.

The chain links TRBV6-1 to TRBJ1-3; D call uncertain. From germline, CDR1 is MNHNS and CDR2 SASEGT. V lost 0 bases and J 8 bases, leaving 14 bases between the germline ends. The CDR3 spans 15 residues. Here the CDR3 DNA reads TGTGCCAGCAGTGAAGCCTATCTCCCTGGTGACACCATATATTTT. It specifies CASSEAYLPGDTIYF.

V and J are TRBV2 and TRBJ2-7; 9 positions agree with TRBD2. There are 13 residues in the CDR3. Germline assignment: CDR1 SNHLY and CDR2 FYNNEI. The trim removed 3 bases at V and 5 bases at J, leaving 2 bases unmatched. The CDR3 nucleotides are TGTGCCAGCAGTGATAAGCGGGGGGACGAGCAGTACTTC. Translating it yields CASSDKRGDEQYF.

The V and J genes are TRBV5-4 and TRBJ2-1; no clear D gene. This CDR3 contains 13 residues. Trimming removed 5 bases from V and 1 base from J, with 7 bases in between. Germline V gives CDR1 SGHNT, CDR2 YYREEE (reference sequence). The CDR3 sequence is CASRTDSYNEQFF. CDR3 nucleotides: TGTGCCAGCAGGACGGATTCCTACAATGAGCAGTTCTTC.

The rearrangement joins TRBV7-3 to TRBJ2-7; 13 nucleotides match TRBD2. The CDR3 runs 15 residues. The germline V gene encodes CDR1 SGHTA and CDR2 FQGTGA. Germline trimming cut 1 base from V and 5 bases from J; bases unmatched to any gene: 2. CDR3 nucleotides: TGTGCCAGCAGCTTAAGTGGACTAGCGGGGGACGAGCAGTACTTC. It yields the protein CASSLSGLAGDEQYF.

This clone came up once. CDR3: CASSRGTNPSNSPLHF. The CDR3 DNA sequence: TGTGCCAGTAGTAGGGGGACGAACCCCTCTAATTCACCCCTCCACTTT. The V call is TRBV19, the J call TRBJ1-6; D might be TRBD1 (5 bases). CDR1 is LNHDA and CDR2 is SQIVND in the germline V gene (reference sequence). Deletions cut 4 bases from V and 6 bases from J, with 16 bases between. This CDR3 is built from 16 residues.

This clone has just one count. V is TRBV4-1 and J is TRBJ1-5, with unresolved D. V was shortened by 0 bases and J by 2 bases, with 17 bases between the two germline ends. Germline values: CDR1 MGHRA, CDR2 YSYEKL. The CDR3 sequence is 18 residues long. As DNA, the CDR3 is TGCGCCAGCAGCCAAGATATGCGTGGGAATGAGGGCAATCAGCCCCAGCATTTT. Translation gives CASSQDMRGNEGNQPQHF.

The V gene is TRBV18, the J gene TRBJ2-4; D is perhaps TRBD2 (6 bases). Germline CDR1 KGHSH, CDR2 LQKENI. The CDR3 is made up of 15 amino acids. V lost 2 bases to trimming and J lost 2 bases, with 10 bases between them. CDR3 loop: CASSPMGGTKNIQYF. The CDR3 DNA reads TGTGCCAGCTCACCAATGGGGGGTACCAAAAACATTCAGTACTTC. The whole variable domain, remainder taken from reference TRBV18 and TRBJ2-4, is NAGVMQNPRHLVRRRGQEARLRCSPMKGHSHVYWYRQLPEEGLKFMVYLQKENIIDESGMPKERFSAEFPKEGPSILRIQQVVRGDSAAYFCASSPMGGTKNIQYFGAGTRLSVL.

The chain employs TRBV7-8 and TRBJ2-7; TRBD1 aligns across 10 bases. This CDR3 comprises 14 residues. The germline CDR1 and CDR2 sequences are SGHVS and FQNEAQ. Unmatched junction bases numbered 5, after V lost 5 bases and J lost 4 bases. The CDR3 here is CASSKGQGPYEQYF. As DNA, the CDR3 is TGTGCCAGCAGCAAGGGACAGGGGCCGTACGAGCAGTACTTC.